The next 31 T cell receptor beta chains were all read from a single sample in a study of blood T cell repertoires in COVID-19. Clones were read by immunoSEQ multiplex PCR, and TCRdb kept only the in-frame ones, dropping some. The sample carries 200,000 to 250,000 clones, approximately 81% recorded once. Sequences were obtained from peripheral blood. Every receptor here comes from a man aged 30 to 45 with active or convalescent COVID-19.

The CDR3 here is CASSTPRPARGTDTQYF. The CDR3, as DNA: TGTGCCAGTAGTACCCCCCGTCCAGCTCGGGGGACAGATACGCAGTATTTT. This chain connects TRBV19 to TRBJ2-3, with D possibly being TRBD2 (6 bases). The CDR3 has 17 residues. CDR1 and CDR2 from the germline V gene are LNHDA and SQIVND (reference sequence). The germline V and J ends were trimmed by 4 bases and 3 bases, with 20 bases remaining between them.

This clone was seen a few times. V is TRBV7-9 and J is TRBJ2-3; 7 nucleotides agree with TRBD1. Germline V CDR1 and CDR2: SEHNR, FQNEAQ (reference sequence). V trimming: 6 bases; J trimming: 0 bases; junction bases outside the gene matches: 9. The CDR3 length is 16 residues. The CDR3: CASRPWTGLSTDTQYF. In DNA, the CDR3 is TGTGCCAGCAGACCATGGACAGGCTTAAGCACAGATACGCAGTATTTT.

This chain connects TRBV4-1 to TRBJ1-3; D gene uncertain. The CDR3 runs to 14 residues. Germline CDR1 and CDR2: MGHRA and YSYEKL. V dropped 1 base and J dropped 3 bases, with 7 bases sitting between them. The CDR3 loop is CASSQGGLGNTIYF. In DNA form, the CDR3 reads TGCGCCAGCAGCCAAGGAGGCCTTGGAAACACCATATATTTT.

The CDR3: CATSDPRQNYGYTF. The CDR3 nucleotides read TGTGCCACCAGTGATCCCAGACAGAACTATGGCTACACCTTC. The gene calls are TRBV24-1 and TRBJ1-2; the D gene is possibly TRBD1 (5 bases). CDR1 and CDR2 (germline): KGHDR, SFDVKD. The V gene lost 3 bases and the J gene lost 2 bases, with 9 bases spanning the gap. The CDR3 is 14 amino acids.

This sequence joins TRBV5-4 and TRBJ2-7; D gene unclear. V lost 0 bases and J lost 3, with 10 bases in between. The CDR3 is made up of 14 amino acids. CDR1 and CDR2 from the germline V gene are SGHNT and YYREEE (reference sequence). CDR3 DNA: TGTGCCAGCAGCTTGGCCTCGTCGGGCTACGAGCAGTACTTC. This sequence encodes CASSLASSGYEQYF.

The chain carries TRBV28 and TRBJ2-7, with unresolved D. Trimming took 6 bases from V and 0 from J, leaving 18 bases between them. There are 16 residues in the CDR3. CDR1 is MDHEN, CDR2 SYDVKM, per germline. The CDR3 sequence: CASRKSAFSDSYEQYF. The CDR3 coding sequence is TGTGCCAGCAGAAAATCAGCCTTCAGCGACTCCTACGAGCAGTACTTC.

V usage is TRBV9 and J usage is TRBJ2-1; possible D gene TRBD1, 6 bases. Germline CDR1 is SGDLS and CDR2 is YYNGEE. The CDR3 runs 15 residues. V was pared by 4 bases and J by 8 bases, with 19 bases between. CDR3 residues: CASSPPGVTGYEQFF. The CDR3 DNA is TGTGCCAGCAGCCCACCTGGGGTGACAGGCTATGAGCAGTTCTTC.

The V gene is TRBV19, the J gene TRBJ2-7; weak D call: TRBD2 (6 bases). This CDR3 region has 13 residues. Germline V lookup: CDR1 LNHDA, CDR2 SQIVND (reference sequence). V was shortened by 9 bases and J by 3 bases, with 15 bases between the two germline ends. CDR3 sequence reads: CASGAGTGYEQYF. CDR3 in DNA: TGTGCCAGCGGGGCCGGGACTGGCTACGAGCAGTACTTC. Variable domain in full (rest from reference TRBV19 and TRBJ2-7): DGGITQSPKYLFRKEGQNVTLSCEQNLNHDAMYWYRQDPGQGLRLIYYSQIVNDFQKGDIAEGYSVSREKKESFPLTVTSAQKNPTAFYLCASGAGTGYEQYFGPGTRLTVT.

The CDR3 DNA reads as TGCGCCAGCAGCCAAGATTACAGGAAGCTCAATGGCTACACCTTC. Protein: CASSQDYRKLNGYTF. The chain carries TRBV4-3 and TRBJ1-2, with TRBD1 as a possible D gene (5 bases). CDR3 length: 15 residues. V dropped 0 bases and J dropped 6 bases, with 14 bases sitting between them. Germline V gene data show CDR1 as LGHNA and CDR2 as YSLEER.

The V and J genes are TRBV12-3 or TRBV12-4 and TRBJ1-1; D gene unclear. The V gene lost 6 bases and the J gene lost 2 bases, with 10 bases spanning the gap. CDR3 size: 13 residues. The CDR3 DNA reads as TGTGCCAGCAGCCTGGCGGCCAACACTGAAGCTTTCTTT. Translating gives CASSLAANTEAFF.

The rearrangement joins TRBV4-2 to TRBJ2-7; D uncertain. CDR1 is LGHNA and CDR2 is YNFKEQ in the germline V gene. This CDR3 comprises 14 residues. Trimming pared 0 bases from V and 1 base from J, leaving 7 bases between. The CDR3 nucleotides read TGTGCCAGCAGCCAAGAGCCAGGTTCCTACGAGCAGTACTTC. It translates to CASSQEPGSYEQYF.

V is TRBV29-1 and J is TRBJ2-5; maybe TRBD2 (5 bases). Germline lookup yields CDR1 SQVTM and CDR2 ANQGSEA. The CDR3 is made up of 13 amino acids. The germline V and J ends were trimmed by 6 bases and 0 bases, with 11 bases remaining between them. CDR3 coding DNA: TGCAGCGTGGATGGTAGCGACCAAGAGACCCAGTACTTC. This gives the protein CSVDGSDQETQYF.

CDR3 coding DNA: TGTGCCAGCAGCGAGAATAGCAATCAGCCCCAGCATTTT. Translating it yields CASSENSNQPQHF. This chain uses TRBV7-2 with TRBJ1-5; no clear D. This CDR3 has 13 residues. Trimming stripped 5 bases from V and 0 bases from J, with 5 bases between. Germline CDR1 is SGHTA and CDR2 is FQGNSA.

This clone was seen just once. The chain has TRBV2 and TRBJ2-5, with 14 bases matching TRBD2. The CDR3 has 17 amino acids. The V segment lost 7 bases and the J segment 5 bases; nucleotides outside the gene matches: 12. The germline V gene encodes CDR1 SNHLY and CDR2 FYNNEI. The CDR3 nucleotides are TGTGCCAGCAAAAGGACTAGCGGGAGGTTTCTAGGGGAGACCCAGTACTTC. Its protein product is CASKRTSGRFLGETQYF.

This chain links TRBV19 with TRBJ1-5; possible D gene TRBD1, 5 bases. CDR1 is LNHDA and CDR2 is SQIVND in the germline V gene (reference sequence). CDR3 length equals 15 residues. With 1 base removed from V and 3 bases from J, the gap between germline ends came to 10 bases. The CDR3 DNA follows: TGTGCCAGTAGTATAGGCGGCAGGGCCAATCAGCCCCAGCATTTT. Translating it yields CASSIGGRANQPQHF. Supplemented by reference TRBV19 and TRBJ1-5, the full variable domain reads DGGITQSPKYLFRKEGQNVTLSCEQNLNHDAMYWYRQDPGQGLRLIYYSQIVNDFQKGDIAEGYSVSREKKESFPLTVTSAQKNPTAFYLCASSIGGRANQPQHFGDGTRLSIL.

The gene calls are TRBV2 and TRBJ1-4; TRBD1 aligns across 8 bases. Germline V gives CDR1 SNHLY, CDR2 FYNNEI. With 6 bases clipped from V and 8 bases from J, the junction kept 11 bases outside the gene matches. This CDR3 has 15 residues. The CDR3 DNA reads as TGTGCCAGCAGAAACGGACAGGGCCGCGGCGAAAAACTGTTTTTT. It encodes CASRNGQGRGEKLFF.

For the CDR3, the DNA is TGTGCCAGCAATGGGCCAGACTCCTACAATGAGCAGTTCTTC. This translates into CASNGPDSYNEQFF. The gene calls are TRBV11-2 and TRBJ2-1; D is unclear. Trimming removed 7 bases from V and 0 bases from J, with 10 bases in between. Germline V lookup: CDR1 SGHAT, CDR2 FQNNGV. The CDR3 extends over 14 amino acids.

The chain links TRBV4-1 to TRBJ2-5; 7 bases fit TRBD2. Germline V gives CDR1 MGHRA, CDR2 YSYEKL. V shed 5 bases, J shed 4 bases, and the junction held 10 bases outside the gene matches. The length of the CDR3 is 15 residues. This chain's CDR3 is CASSATSADGETQYF. The CDR3 nucleotides read TGCGCCAGCAGCGCCACTAGCGCCGACGGAGAGACCCAGTACTTC.

The V call is TRBV19, the J call TRBJ1-5; D is ambiguous. V dropped 5 bases and J dropped 1 base, with 12 bases sitting between them. CDR3 length equals 15 residues. From germline, CDR1 is LNHDA and CDR2 SQIVND (reference sequence). In nucleotides, the CDR3 is TGTGCCAGTAGTCATCCGGGAGCGAGCAATCAGCCCCAGCATTTT. This codes for CASSHPGASNQPQHF.

The V and J genes are TRBV24-1 and TRBJ1-2, with 10 bases fitting TRBD1. Germline CDR1 and CDR2: KGHDR and SFDVKD. This CDR3 comprises 13 residues. J lost 7 bases, V lost 4 bases, and 2 bases had no gene match. The CDR3 nucleotides read TGTGCCACCAGTGACAGACAGGGGGCTGGCTACACCTTC. Protein product: CATSDRQGAGYTF.

The CDR3 sequence is CASSLGLGLEQFF. The CDR3 region has the DNA TGTGCCAGCAGTTTGGGGCTAGGCCTTGAGCAGTTCTTC. V usage is TRBV12-3 or TRBV12-4 and J usage is TRBJ2-1, with D possibly matching TRBD1 (5 bases). The CDR3 covers 13 residues. The V and J ends lost 3 bases and 9 bases respectively, with 12 bases between them.

The chain combines TRBV5-1 with TRBJ1-1; TRBD1 is a possible D gene (6 bases). The CDR3 has 11 residues. V lost 3 bases and J lost 8, with 8 bases in between. In germline, CDR1 is SGHRS, CDR2 YFSETQ. The DNA of the CDR3 is TGCGCCAGCAGCTCCACAGGGGAAGCTTTCTTT. It specifies CASSSTGEAFF.

The chain employs TRBV19 and TRBJ2-7, with 8 bases matching TRBD1. This CDR3 has 14 amino acids. Germline trimming cut 3 bases from V and 2 bases from J; bases unmatched to any gene: 3. CDR1 LNHDA and CDR2 SQIVND come from the germline V gene (reference sequence). The DNA for the CDR3 is TGTGCCAGTAGTATTGGGACAGGTGCCTACGAGCAGTACTTC. Its translation is CASSIGTGAYEQYF.

The rearrangement joins TRBV5-6 to TRBJ2-5; 10 bases line up with TRBD2. The germline gives CDR1 SGHDT, CDR2 YYEEEE. J gave up 2 bases and V 4 bases, and 5 bases lay outside the gene matches. The CDR3 is made up of 15 amino acids. The CDR3 is CASSQRLAGQETQYF. The CDR3, as DNA: TGTGCCAGCAGCCAGAGACTAGCGGGTCAAGAGACCCAGTACTTC.

J is TRBJ1-6 and V is TRBV28; 9 nucleotides agree with TRBD1. Trimming took 5 bases from V and 3 from J; bases not matched to a gene: 5. Germline lookup yields CDR1 MDHEN and CDR2 SYDVKM. The CDR3 covers 16 residues. The CDR3 loop is CASSPTGGHYNSPLHF. The CDR3 DNA sequence: TGTGCCAGCAGTCCGACAGGGGGACACTATAATTCACCCCTCCACTTT.

V and J are TRBV4-3 and TRBJ2-5, with 7 bases identical to TRBD2. Germline loops: CDR1 LGHNA, CDR2 YSLEER. This CDR3 has 14 residues. J gave up 3 bases and V 0 bases, and 1 base lay outside the gene matches. The CDR3 DNA sequence: TGCGCCAGCAGCCAAGAAAGCGGGGAAGAGACCCAGTACTTC. This translates into CASSQESGEETQYF.

The chain links TRBV28 to TRBJ2-7, with 7 bases aligning to TRBD2. The CDR3 contains 15 residues. CDR1 and CDR2 (germline): MDHEN, SYDVKM. Trimming at V came to 3 bases and at J to 5 bases, leaving 10 bases not matched to a gene. In DNA, the CDR3 is TGTGCCAGCAGTTTGTGGCGGGAGCAAAGCCACGAGCAGTACTTC. Translation gives CASSLWREQSHEQYF.

The chain combines TRBV18 with TRBJ2-7; 9 bases align to TRBD1. CDR1 is KGHSH and CDR2 is LQKENI in the germline V gene. The CDR3 loop spans 15 amino acids. V was pared by 6 bases and J by 4 bases, with 10 bases of the junction left unmatched. The CDR3 region has the DNA TGTGCCAGCTCGCCGTTGCCGGGACAGGGATACGAGCAGTACTTC. Residues: CASSPLPGQGYEQYF.

The chain combines TRBV28 with TRBJ2-2; 12 bases agree with TRBD2. CDR1 and CDR2 from the germline V gene are MDHEN and SYDVKM. The trim removed 6 bases at V and 4 bases at J, leaving 6 bases unmatched. CDR3 length equals 16 residues. The CDR3 region is CASRSGLAGPTGELFF. CDR3 coding DNA: TGTGCCAGCAGGTCCGGACTAGCGGGACCCACCGGGGAGCTGTTTTTT.

The CDR3 DNA reads TGTGCCAGCAGCCCCCTGTCCGTGAACACTGAAGCTTTCTTT. This gives the protein CASSPLSVNTEAFF. The V gene is TRBV14, the J gene TRBJ1-1, with D unclear. The germline V gene has CDR1 SGHDN and CDR2 FVKESK. CDR3 length: 14 residues. V lost 4 bases, J lost 0 bases, and 9 bases lay in between.

This sequence joins TRBV30 and TRBJ1-3; perhaps TRBD1 as D (5 bases). Germline CDR1 reads GTSNPN; CDR2 reads SVGIG (reference sequence). Between the trimmed V and J ends, which lost 3 bases and 0 bases, there was a span of 12 bases. This CDR3 is built from 15 residues. The CDR3 spells CAWSTGAGSGNTIYF. CDR3 nucleotides: TGTGCCTGGAGCACAGGTGCCGGCTCTGGAAACACCATATATTTT.